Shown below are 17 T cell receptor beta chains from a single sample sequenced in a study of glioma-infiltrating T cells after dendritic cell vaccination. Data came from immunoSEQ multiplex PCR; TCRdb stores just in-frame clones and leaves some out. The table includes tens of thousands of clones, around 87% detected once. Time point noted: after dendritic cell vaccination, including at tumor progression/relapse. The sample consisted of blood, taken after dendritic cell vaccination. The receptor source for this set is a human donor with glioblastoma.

The chain's CDR3 is CAISESGTFKNTGELFF. The DNA for the CDR3 is TGTGCCATCAGTGAGTCGGGGACATTCAAGAACACCGGGGAGCTGTTTTTT. J is TRBJ2-2 and V is TRBV10-3, with a possible D match to TRBD1 (6 bases). Trimming left V 0 bases short and J 1 base short, with 12 bases between. The germline gives CDR1 ENHRY, CDR2 SYGVKD. The CDR3 spans 17 residues.

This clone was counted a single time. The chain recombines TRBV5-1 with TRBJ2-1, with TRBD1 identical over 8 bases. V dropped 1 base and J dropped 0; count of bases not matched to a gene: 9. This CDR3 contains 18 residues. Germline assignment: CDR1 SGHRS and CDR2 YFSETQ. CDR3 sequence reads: CASSLNLQGGSSYNEQFF. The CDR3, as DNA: TGCGCCAGCAGCTTGAATCTACAGGGGGGTAGCTCCTACAATGAGCAGTTCTTC. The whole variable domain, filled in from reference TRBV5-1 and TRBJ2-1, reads KAGVTQTPRYLIKTRGQQVTLSCSPISGHRSVSWYQQTPGQGLQFLFEYFSETQRNKGNFPGRFSGRQFSNSRSEMNVSTLELGDSALYLCASSLNLQGGSSYNEQFFGPGTRLTVL.

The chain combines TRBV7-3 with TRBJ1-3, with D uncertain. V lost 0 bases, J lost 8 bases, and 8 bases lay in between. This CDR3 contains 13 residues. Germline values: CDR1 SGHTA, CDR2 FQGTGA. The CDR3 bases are TGTGCCAGCAGCTTAACACCGGGAGACACCATATATTTT. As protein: CASSLTPGDTIYF.

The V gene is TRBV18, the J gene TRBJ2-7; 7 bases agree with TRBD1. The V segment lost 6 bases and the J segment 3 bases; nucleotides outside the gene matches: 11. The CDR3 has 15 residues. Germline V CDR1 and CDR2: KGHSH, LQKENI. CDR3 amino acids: CASSLDLGQIYEQYF. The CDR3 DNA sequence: TGTGCCAGCTCCCTGGACTTGGGACAGATCTACGAGCAGTACTTC.

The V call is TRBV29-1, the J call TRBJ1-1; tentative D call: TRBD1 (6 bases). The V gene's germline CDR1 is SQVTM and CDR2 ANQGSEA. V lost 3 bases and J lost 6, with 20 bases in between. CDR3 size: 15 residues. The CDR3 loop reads CSVDDPQAGVSEAFF. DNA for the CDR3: TGCAGCGTTGACGACCCCCAGGCAGGGGTCTCTGAAGCTTTCTTT.

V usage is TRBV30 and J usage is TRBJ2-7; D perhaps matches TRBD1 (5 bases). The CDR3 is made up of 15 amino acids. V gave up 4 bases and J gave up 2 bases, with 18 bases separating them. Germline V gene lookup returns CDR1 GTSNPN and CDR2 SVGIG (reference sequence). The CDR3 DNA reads TGTGCCTGGACCATCCAGGGTCCGCGCCCCTACGAGCAGTACTTC. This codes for CAWTIQGPRPYEQYF.

CDR3 loop: CSVEPRGGIEGEQYF. In DNA form, the CDR3 reads TGCAGCGTTGAACCCCGGGGGGGGATAGAGGGCGAGCAGTACTTC. This sequence joins TRBV29-1 and TRBJ2-7, with 8 positions matching TRBD2. The CDR3 has 15 amino acids. The J segment lost 6 bases and the V segment lost 2 bases, leaving 12 bases of the junction unmatched. CDR1 SQVTM and CDR2 ANQGSEA come from the germline V gene.

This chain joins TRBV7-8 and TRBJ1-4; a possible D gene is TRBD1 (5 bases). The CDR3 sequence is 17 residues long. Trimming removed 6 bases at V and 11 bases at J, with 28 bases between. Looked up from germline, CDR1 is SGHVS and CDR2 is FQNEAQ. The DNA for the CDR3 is TGTGCCAGCAGTATAAGGGGTCAGATCGCGGGAGGTGGGAAACTGTTTTTT. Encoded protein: CASSIRGQIAGGGKLFF.

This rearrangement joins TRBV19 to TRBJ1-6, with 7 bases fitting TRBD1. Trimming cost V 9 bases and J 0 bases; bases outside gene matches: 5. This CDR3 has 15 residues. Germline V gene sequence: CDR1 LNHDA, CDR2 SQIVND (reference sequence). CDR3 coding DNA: TGTGCCAGCGCCCGGGACAGCTCCTATAATTCACCCCTCCACTTT. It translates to CASARDSSYNSPLHF.

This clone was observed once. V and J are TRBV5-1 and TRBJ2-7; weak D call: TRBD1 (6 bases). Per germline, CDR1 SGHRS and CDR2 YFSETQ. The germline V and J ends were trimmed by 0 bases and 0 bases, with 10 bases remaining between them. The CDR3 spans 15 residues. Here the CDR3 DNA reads TGCGCCAGCAGCTTGGTAGCAGGGGACTCCTACGAGCAGTACTTC. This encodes CASSLVAGDSYEQYF.

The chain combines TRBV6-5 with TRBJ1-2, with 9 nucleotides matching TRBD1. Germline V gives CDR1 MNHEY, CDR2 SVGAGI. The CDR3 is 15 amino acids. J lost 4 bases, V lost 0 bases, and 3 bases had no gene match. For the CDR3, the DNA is TGTGCCAGCAGTTACTCGACAGGGGGATCCTATGGCTACACCTTC. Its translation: CASSYSTGGSYGYTF.

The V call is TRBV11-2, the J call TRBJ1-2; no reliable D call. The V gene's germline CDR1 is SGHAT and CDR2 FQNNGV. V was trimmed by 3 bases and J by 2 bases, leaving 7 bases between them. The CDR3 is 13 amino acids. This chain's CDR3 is CASSLSGNYGYTF. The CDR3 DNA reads TGTGCCAGCAGCTTGTCAGGCAACTATGGCTACACCTTC.

The CDR3 sequence: CASSYGGNNYGYTF. The CDR3 DNA follows: TGTGCCAGCAGTTACGGGGGGAATAACTATGGCTACACCTTC. V usage is TRBV6-5 and J usage is TRBJ1-2, with TRBD1 as a possible D gene (5 bases). CDR3 length: 14 residues. Germline CDR1 and CDR2: MNHEY and SVGAGI. Trimming stripped 2 bases from V and 1 base from J, with 8 bases between.

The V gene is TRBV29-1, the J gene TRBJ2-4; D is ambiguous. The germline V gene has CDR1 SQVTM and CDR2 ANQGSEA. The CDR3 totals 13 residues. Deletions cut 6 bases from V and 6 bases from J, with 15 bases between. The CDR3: CSVKTPQRNIQYF. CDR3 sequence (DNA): TGCAGCGTAAAGACTCCTCAACGAAACATTCAGTACTTC.

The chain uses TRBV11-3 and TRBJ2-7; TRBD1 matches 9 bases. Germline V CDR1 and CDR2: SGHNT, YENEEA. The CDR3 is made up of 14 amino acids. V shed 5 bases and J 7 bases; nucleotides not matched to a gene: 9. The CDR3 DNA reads TGTGCCAGCAGCCCAAGAACGGACAGGGGAGAGCAGTACTTC. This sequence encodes CASSPRTDRGEQYF.

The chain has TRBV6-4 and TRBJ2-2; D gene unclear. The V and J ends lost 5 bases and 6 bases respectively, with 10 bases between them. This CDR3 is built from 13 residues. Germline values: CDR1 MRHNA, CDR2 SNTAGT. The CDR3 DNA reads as TGTGCCAGCAGTAAGGAGTATCCCGGGGAGCTGTTTTTT. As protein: CASSKEYPGELFF.

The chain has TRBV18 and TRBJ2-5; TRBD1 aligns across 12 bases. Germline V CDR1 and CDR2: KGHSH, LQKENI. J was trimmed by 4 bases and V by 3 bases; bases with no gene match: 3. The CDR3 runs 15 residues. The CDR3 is CASSPGTGGRETQYF. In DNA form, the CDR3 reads TGTGCCAGCTCACCTGGGACAGGGGGCCGAGAGACCCAGTACTTC.